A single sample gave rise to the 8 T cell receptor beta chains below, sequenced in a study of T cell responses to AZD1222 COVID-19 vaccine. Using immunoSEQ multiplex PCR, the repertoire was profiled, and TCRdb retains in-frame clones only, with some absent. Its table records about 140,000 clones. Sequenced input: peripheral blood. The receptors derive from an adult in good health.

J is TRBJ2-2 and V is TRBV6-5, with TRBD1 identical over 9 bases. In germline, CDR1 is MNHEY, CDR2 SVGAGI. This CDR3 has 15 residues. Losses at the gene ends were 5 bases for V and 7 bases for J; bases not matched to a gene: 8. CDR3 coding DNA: TGTGCCAGCAGTAGCGGGGACAGGGCGGTCGGGGAGCTGTTTTTT. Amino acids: CASSSGDRAVGELFF.

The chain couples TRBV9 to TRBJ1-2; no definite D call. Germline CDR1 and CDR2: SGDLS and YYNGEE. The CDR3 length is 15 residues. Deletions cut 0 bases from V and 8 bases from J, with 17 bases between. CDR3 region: CASSVESGLAEGYTF. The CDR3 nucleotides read TGTGCCAGCAGCGTAGAGTCGGGATTGGCAGAGGGCTACACCTTC.

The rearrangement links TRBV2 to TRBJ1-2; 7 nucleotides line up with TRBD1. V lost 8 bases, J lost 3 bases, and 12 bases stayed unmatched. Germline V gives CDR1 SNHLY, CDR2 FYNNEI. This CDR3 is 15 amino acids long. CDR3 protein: CASHLPRQGDYGYTF. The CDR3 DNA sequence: TGTGCCAGCCACTTACCCAGACAGGGTGACTATGGCTACACCTTC. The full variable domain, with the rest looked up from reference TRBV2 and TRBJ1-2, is EPEVTQTPSHQVTQMGQEVILRCVPISNHLYFYWYRQILGQKVEFLVSFYNNEISEKSEIFDDQFSVERPDGSNFTLKIRSTKLEDSAMYFCASHLPRQGDYGYTFGSGTRLTVV.

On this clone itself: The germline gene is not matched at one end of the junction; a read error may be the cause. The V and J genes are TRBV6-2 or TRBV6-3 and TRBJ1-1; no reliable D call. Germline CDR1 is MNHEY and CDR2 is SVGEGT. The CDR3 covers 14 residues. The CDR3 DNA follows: TGTGCTAGCAGTTACCTTCGGTTTTACAAGGAAGCTTTCTTT. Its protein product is CASSYLRFYKEAFF.

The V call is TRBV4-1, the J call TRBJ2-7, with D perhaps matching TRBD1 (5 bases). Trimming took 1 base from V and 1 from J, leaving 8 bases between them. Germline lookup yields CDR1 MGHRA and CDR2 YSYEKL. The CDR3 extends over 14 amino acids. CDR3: CASSQVTGSYEQYF. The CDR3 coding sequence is TGCGCCAGCAGCCAAGTAACAGGATCCTACGAGCAGTACTTC.

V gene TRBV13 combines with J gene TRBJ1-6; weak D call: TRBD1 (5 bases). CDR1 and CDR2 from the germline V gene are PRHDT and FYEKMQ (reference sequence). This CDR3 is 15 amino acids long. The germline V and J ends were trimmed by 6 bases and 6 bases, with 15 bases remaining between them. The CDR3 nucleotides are TGTGCCAGCAGACCTCCGGGACCCATTAATTCACCCCTCCACTTT. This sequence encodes CASRPPGPINSPLHF.

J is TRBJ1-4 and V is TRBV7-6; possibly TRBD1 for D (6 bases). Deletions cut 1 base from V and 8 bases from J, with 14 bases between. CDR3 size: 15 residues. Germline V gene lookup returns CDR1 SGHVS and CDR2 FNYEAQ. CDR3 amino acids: CASSLVGGRDEKLFF. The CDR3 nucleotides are TGTGCCAGCAGCTTAGTCGGGGGGCGAGACGAAAAACTGTTTTTT.

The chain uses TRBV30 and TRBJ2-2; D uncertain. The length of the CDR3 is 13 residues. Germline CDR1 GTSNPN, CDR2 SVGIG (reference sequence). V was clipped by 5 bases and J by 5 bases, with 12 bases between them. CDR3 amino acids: CAWDPLSTGELFF. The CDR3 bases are TGTGCCTGGGATCCCTTGAGTACCGGGGAGCTGTTTTTT.